A single sample gave rise to the 6 T cell receptor beta chains below, sequenced in a study of OX40 agonist ivuxolimab in advanced cancers. Using immunoSEQ multiplex PCR, the repertoire was profiled, and TCRdb retains in-frame clones only, with some absent. The data hold around 63,000 clones, with around 89% observed a single time. Source: CD4+ or CD8+ T cells sorted from blood, taken in a trial of the OX40 agonist ivuxolimab. All receptors derive from an adult with an advanced solid tumor such as melanoma, head and neck, liver or kidney cancer.

CDR3 protein: CASSISSGSVTGELFF. Here the CDR3 DNA reads TGTGCCAGTAGTATATCCAGCGGGAGTGTAACCGGGGAGCTGTTTTTT. V is TRBV19 and J is TRBJ2-2; TRBD2 matches at 8 bases. The V gene's germline CDR1 is LNHDA and CDR2 SQIVND (reference sequence). CDR3 size: 16 residues. V trimming: 2 bases; J trimming: 5 bases; junction bases outside the gene matches: 7.

This clone was picked up a small number of times. CDR3: CASSWDIGYGYTF. The CDR3 DNA is TGTGCCAGCAGTTGGGACATAGGGTATGGCTACACCTTC. V and J are TRBV27 and TRBJ1-2; possible D gene TRBD1, 6 bases. The V gene's germline CDR1 is MNHEY and CDR2 SMNVEV (reference sequence). This CDR3 has 13 amino acids. V lost 4 bases and J lost 5, with 11 bases in between.

This chain uses TRBV7-2 with TRBJ1-2; no clear D gene. This CDR3 region has 13 residues. Germline CDR1 SGHTA, CDR2 FQGNSA. Trimming left V 4 bases short and J 2 bases short, with 8 bases between. CDR3 coding DNA: TGTGCCAGCAGCTCCAGCCAGAACTATGGCTACACCTTC. Translation: CASSSSQNYGYTF.

The V call is TRBV7-6, the J call TRBJ1-1, with a possible D match to TRBD1 (6 bases). From germline, CDR1 is SGHVS and CDR2 FNYEAQ. The CDR3 extends over 15 amino acids. V was trimmed by 5 bases and J by 4 bases, leaving 17 bases between them. The CDR3 spells CASSPRPGTPTEAFF. CDR3 bases: TGTGCCAGCAGCCCCAGACCCGGGACACCCACTGAAGCTTTCTTT.

The chain carries TRBV5-1 and TRBJ1-2; D might be TRBD1 (5 bases). Between the trimmed V and J ends, which lost 4 bases and 4 bases, there was a span of 14 bases. CDR1 is SGHRS and CDR2 is YFSETQ in the germline V gene. The CDR3 is 14 residues long. In nucleotides, the CDR3 is TGCGCCAGCAGCGACAGTTCGGGAGTCTATGGCTACACCTTC. It encodes CASSDSSGVYGYTF.

The rearrangement joins TRBV4-1 to TRBJ1-2; 7 positions match TRBD1. J was trimmed by 8 bases and V by 6 bases; bases with no gene match: 9. Germline V lookup: CDR1 MGHRA, CDR2 YSYEKL. The CDR3 length is 13 residues. CDR3 nucleotides: TGCGCCAGCAGGCCCACAGGGGATAAAGGCTACACCTTC. Its protein is CASRPTGDKGYTF.